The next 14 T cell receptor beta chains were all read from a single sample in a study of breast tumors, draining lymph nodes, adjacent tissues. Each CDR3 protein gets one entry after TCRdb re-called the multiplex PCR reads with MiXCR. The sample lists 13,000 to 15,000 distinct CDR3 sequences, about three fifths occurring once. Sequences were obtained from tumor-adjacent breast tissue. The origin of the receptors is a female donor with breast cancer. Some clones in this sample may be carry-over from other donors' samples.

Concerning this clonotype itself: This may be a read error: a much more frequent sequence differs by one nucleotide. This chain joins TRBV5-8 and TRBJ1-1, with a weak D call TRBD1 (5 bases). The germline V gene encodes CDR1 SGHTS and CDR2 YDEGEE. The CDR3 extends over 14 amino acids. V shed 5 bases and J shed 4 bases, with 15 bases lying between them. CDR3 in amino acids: CASRPGVESTEAFF. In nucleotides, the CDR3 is TGTGCCAGCAGGCCGGGGGTGGAATCCACTGAAGCTTTCTTT.

CDR3 coding DNA: TGTGCCAGCAGCTCCGCCAGAGGGGAGACCCAGTACTTC. This encodes CASSSARGETQYF. The chain joins TRBV7-3 to TRBJ2-5, with D perhaps TRBD2 (5 bases). Between the trimmed V and J ends, which lost 4 bases and 5 bases, there was a span of 11 bases. The CDR3 extends over 13 amino acids. Germline V lookup: CDR1 SGHTA, CDR2 FQGTGA.

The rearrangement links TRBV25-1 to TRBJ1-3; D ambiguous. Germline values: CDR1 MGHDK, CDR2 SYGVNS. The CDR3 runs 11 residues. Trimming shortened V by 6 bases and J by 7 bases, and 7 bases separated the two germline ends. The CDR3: CASRQLNTIYF. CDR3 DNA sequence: TGTGCCAGCAGACAGTTGAACACCATATATTTT. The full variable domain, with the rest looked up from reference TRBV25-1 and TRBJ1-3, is EADIYQTPRYLVIGTGKKITLECSQTMGHDKMYWYQQDPGMELHLIHYSYGVNSTEKGDLSSESTVSRIRTEHFPLTLESARPSHTSQYLCASRQLNTIYFGEGSWLTVV.

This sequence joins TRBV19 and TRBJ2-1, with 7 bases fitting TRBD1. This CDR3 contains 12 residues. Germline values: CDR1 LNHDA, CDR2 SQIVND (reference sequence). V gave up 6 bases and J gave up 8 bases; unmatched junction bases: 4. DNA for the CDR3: TGTGCCAGTAGCCCGACAGGGTATGAGCAGTTCTTC. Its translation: CASSPTGYEQFF.

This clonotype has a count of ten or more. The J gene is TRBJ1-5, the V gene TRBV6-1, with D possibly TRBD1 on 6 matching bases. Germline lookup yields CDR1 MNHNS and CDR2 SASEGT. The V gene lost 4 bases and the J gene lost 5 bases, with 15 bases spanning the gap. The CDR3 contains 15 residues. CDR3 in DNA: TGTGCCAGCAGTGTTCCGAAGAGGGGGGATCAGCCCCAGCATTTT. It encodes CASSVPKRGDQPQHF.

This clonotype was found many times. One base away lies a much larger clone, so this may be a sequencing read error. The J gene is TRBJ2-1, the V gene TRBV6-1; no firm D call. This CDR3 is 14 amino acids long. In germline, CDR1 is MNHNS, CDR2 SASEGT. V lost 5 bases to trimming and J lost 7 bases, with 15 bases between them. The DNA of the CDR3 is TGTGCCAGCAGTCAAACCCAAGGGCCTAATGAGCAGTTCTTC. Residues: CASSQTQGPNEQFF.

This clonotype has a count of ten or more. The CDR3 DNA reads as TGTGCCAGCAGTTACTCGATGTCTGGGGCCAACGTCCTGACTTTC. It is translated as CASSYSMSGANVLTF. The chain has TRBV6-2 or TRBV6-3 and TRBJ2-6; unclear D gene. Looked up from germline, CDR1 is MNHEY and CDR2 is SVGEGT. Trimming removed 0 bases at V and 1 base at J, with 4 bases between. The CDR3 totals 15 residues.

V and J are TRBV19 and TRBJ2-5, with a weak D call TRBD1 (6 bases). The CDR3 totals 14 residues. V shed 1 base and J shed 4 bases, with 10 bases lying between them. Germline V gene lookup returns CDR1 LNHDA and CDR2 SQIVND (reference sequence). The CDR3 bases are TGTGCCAGTAGTATAGGGGGGCAGGGAGAGACCCAGTACTTC. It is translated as CASSIGGQGETQYF.

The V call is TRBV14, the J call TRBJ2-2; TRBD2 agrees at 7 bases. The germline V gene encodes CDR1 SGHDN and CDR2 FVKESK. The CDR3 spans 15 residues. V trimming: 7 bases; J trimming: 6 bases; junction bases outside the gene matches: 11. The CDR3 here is CASTNRREYPGELFF. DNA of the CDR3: TGTGCCAGCACAAATAGGCGGGAGTATCCCGGGGAGCTGTTTTTT.

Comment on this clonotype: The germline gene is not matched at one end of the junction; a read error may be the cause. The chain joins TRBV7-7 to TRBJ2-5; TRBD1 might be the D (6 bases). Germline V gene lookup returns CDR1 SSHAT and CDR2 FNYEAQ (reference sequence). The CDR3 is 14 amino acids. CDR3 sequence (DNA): TGTGCTAGCAGCAATACACAGGGATGGGAGACCCAGTACTTC. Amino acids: CASSNTQGWETQYF.

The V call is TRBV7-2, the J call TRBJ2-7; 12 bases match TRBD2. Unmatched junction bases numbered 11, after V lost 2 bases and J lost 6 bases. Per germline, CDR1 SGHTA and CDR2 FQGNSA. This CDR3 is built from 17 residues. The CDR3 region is CASSLLAGGALGSEQYF. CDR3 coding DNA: TGTGCCAGCAGCTTACTAGCGGGAGGGGCCTTGGGGTCCGAGCAGTACTTC.

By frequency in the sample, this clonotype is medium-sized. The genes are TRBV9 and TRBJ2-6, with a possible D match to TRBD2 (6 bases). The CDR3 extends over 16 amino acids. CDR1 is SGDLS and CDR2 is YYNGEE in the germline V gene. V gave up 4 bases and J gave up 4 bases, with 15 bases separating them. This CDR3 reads CASSPRGRSGANVLTF. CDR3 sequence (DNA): TGTGCCAGCAGCCCCCGGGGGAGATCCGGGGCCAACGTCCTGACTTTC.

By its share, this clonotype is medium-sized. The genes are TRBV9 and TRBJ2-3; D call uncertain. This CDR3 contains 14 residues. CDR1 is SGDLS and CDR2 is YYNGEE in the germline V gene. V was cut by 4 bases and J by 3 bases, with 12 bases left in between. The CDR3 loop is CASSPSPGTDTQYF. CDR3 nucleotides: TGTGCCAGCAGCCCCAGTCCCGGGACAGATACGCAGTATTTT.

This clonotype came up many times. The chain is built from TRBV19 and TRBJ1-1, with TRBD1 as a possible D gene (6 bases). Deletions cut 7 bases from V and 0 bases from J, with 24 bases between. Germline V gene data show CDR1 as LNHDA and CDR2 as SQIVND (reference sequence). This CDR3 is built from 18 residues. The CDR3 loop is CASIGGQGPSNLNTEAFF. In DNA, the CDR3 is TGTGCCAGTATAGGCGGGCAGGGGCCATCCAATTTGAACACTGAAGCTTTCTTT.